This TCR beta chain was recovered during a study of cytomegalovirus exposure and HLA in healthy donors. Notes on this clone: The same CDR3 arises from other DNA sequences in this sample as well.

V dropped 0 bases and J dropped 3 bases, with 5 bases sitting between them. This CDR3 contains 14 residues. Germline assignment: CDR1 KGHSH and CDR2 LQKENI. The PCR was carried out with 60 Vbeta primers and 13 Jbeta primers. Some clones are missing from TCRdb's copy, which holds only in-frame ones; the method was immunoSEQ multiplex PCR. The sample carries under 150,000 clones, around 72% recorded once. This receptor was identified in a human donor in good health. The chain links TRBV18 to TRBJ2-2; TRBD1 is a possible D gene (5 bases). The sequenced sample consisted of PBMCs. The CDR3 DNA is TGTGCCAGCTCACCACCAGGGGACACCGGGGAGCTGTTTTTT. Protein sequence: CASSPPGDTGELFF.